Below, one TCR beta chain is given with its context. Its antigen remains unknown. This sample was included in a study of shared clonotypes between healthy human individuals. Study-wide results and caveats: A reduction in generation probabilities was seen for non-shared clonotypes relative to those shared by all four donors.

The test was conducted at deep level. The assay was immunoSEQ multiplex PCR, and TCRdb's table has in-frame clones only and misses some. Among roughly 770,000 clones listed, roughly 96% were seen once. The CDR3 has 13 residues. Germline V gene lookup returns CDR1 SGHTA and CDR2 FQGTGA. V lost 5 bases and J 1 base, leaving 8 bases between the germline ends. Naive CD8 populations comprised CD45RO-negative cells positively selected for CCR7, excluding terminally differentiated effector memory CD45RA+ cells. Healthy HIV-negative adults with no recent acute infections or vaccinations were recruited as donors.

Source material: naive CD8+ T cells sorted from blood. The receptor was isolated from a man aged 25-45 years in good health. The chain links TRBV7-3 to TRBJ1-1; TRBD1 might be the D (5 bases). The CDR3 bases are TGTGCCAGCAGCGAGGGACCGAACACTGAAGCTTTCTTT. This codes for CASSEGPNTEAFF.